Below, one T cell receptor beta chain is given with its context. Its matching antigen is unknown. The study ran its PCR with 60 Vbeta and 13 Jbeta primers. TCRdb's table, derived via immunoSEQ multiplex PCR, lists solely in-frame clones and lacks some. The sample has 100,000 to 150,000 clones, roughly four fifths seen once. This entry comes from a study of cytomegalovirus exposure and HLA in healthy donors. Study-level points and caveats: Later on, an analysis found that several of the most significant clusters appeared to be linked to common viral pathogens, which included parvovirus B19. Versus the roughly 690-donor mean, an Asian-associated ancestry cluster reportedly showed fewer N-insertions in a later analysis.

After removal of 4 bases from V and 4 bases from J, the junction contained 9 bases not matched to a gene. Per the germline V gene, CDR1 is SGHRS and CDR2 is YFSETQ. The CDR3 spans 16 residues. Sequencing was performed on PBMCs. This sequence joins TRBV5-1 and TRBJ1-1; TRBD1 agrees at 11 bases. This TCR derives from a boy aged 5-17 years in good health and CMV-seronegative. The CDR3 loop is CASSRGGDRGSTEAFF. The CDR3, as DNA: TGCGCCAGCAGCCGGGGAGGGGACAGGGGGTCCACTGAAGCTTTCTTT. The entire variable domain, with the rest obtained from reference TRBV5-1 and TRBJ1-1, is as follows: KAGVTQTPRYLIKTRGQQVTLSCSPISGHRSVSWYQQTPGQGLQFLFEYFSETQRNKGNFPGRFSGRQFSNSRSEMNVSTLELGDSALYLCASSRGGDRGSTEAFFGQGTRLTVV.